The rows below give T cell receptor beta chains drawn from one sample of a study of cytomegalovirus exposure and HLA in healthy donors. This table comes from immunoSEQ multiplex PCR, and its TCRdb copy is limited to in-frame clones, with some not included. The sample includes approximately 110,000 clones, approximately 60% of them seen just once. Material for sequencing was PBMCs. The receptor set was obtained from a woman under 40 in good health and CMV-seronegative. CDR3s include the opening cysteine and the closing phenylalanine or tryptophan. The order of the fields is V gene, clone size, D gene, J gene, CDR3 protein, CDR3 DNA. The D gene is left open where the match is weak. A clone size is listed for some rows: how often the clone was seen (once, few, many), or a class if it is expanded.

V gene: TRBV28; clone size: -; D gene: TRBD1; J gene: TRBJ1-6; CDR3 protein: CASSLPFGQGGSPLHF; CDR3 DNA: TGTGCCAGCAGTTTACCCTTCGGACAGGGAGGCTCACCCCTCCACTTT
V gene: TRBV5-5; clone size: once; D gene: TRBD1; J gene: TRBJ2-5; CDR3 protein: CASTPEGGRETQYF; CDR3 DNA: TGTGCCAGCACCCCGGAAGGGGGCCGGGAGACCCAGTACTTC
V gene: TRBV28; clone size: few; D gene: TRBD1; J gene: TRBJ1-2; CDR3 protein: CASSFRDRGRDHTF; CDR3 DNA: TGTGCCAGCAGTTTCCGGGACAGGGGGCGCGACCACACCTTC
V gene: TRBV19; clone size: -; D gene: -; J gene: TRBJ2-1; CDR3 protein: CASSLYPNEQFF; CDR3 DNA: TGTGCCAGTAGCCTCTATCCAAATGAGCAGTTCTTC
V gene: TRBV5-1; clone size: -; D gene: TRBD1; J gene: TRBJ2-7; CDR3 protein: CASSDTTGASYEQYF; CDR3 DNA: TGCGCCAGCAGCGATACCACAGGGGCCTCCTACGAGCAGTACTTC
V gene: TRBV6-5; clone size: few; D gene: -; J gene: TRBJ1-2; CDR3 protein: CATHPETDYGYTF; CDR3 DNA: TGTGCCACCCACCCCGAGACAGACTATGGCTACACCTTC
V gene: TRBV28; clone size: -; D gene: TRBD2; J gene: TRBJ2-7; CDR3 protein: CASTDAGLAGSYEQYF; CDR3 DNA: TGTGCCAGCACGGATGCCGGGCTAGCGGGGTCCTACGAGCAGTACTTC
V gene: TRBV6-5; clone size: -; D gene: TRBD1; J gene: TRBJ1-2; CDR3 protein: CASKRGQGDHGYTF; CDR3 DNA: TGTGCCAGCAAAAGGGGACAGGGGGACCATGGCTACACCTTC
V gene: TRBV4-3; clone size: -; D gene: TRBD2; J gene: TRBJ2-7; CDR3 protein: CASSQGSSGSAYEQYF; CDR3 DNA: TGCGCCAGCAGCCAAGGCTCTAGCGGGAGCGCTTACGAGCAGTACTTC
V gene: TRBV27; clone size: -; D gene: TRBD1; J gene: TRBJ2-5; CDR3 protein: CASTRDRGMGTQYF; CDR3 DNA: TGTGCCAGTACTCGGGACAGGGGAATGGGGACCCAGTACTTC
V gene: TRBV7-9; clone size: -; D gene: -; J gene: TRBJ2-1; CDR3 protein: CASSYSYGNRGEQFF; CDR3 DNA: TGTGCCAGCAGCTATTCGTATGGAAATAGGGGTGAGCAGTTCTTC
V gene: TRBV6-5; clone size: -; D gene: TRBD2; J gene: TRBJ2-7; CDR3 protein: CASSYDGLASSYEQYF; CDR3 DNA: TGTGCCAGCAGTTACGACGGACTAGCGAGCTCCTACGAGCAGTACTTC
V gene: TRBV11-1; clone size: -; D gene: TRBD1; J gene: TRBJ2-7; CDR3 protein: CASSSPGTGTYEQYF; CDR3 DNA: TGTGCCAGCAGCTCCCCCGGGACAGGGACCTACGAGCAGTACTTC
V gene: TRBV27; clone size: few; D gene: -; J gene: TRBJ1-4; CDR3 protein: CASSAILATGVNEKLFF; CDR3 DNA: TGTGCCAGCAGCGCGATCCTTGCGACAGGAGTTAATGAAAAACTGTTTTTT
V gene: TRBV5-4; clone size: -; D gene: TRBD2; J gene: TRBJ2-7; CDR3 protein: CASSTRTSRQYF; CDR3 DNA: TGTGCCAGCAGCACGCGGACTAGCCGACAGTACTTC
V gene: TRBV4-1; clone size: few; D gene: TRBD1; J gene: TRBJ2-1; CDR3 protein: CASSQSGTVAYNEQFF; CDR3 DNA: TGCGCCAGCAGCCAGTCCGGGACAGTGGCCTACAATGAGCAGTTCTTC
V gene: TRBV5-1; clone size: -; D gene: TRBD1; J gene: TRBJ1-5; CDR3 protein: CASSPGQDYQPQHF; CDR3 DNA: TGCGCCAGCAGCCCGGGACAGGATTATCAGCCCCAGCATTTT
V gene: TRBV5-1; clone size: -; D gene: -; J gene: TRBJ2-3; CDR3 protein: CASARGGSTDTQYF; CDR3 DNA: TGCGCCAGCGCAAGGGGGGGGAGCACAGATACGCAGTATTTT
V gene: TRBV19; clone size: once; D gene: -; J gene: TRBJ2-7; CDR3 protein: CASSIFAGAYEQYF; CDR3 DNA: TGTGCCAGTAGTATCTTTGCAGGGGCCTACGAGCAGTACTTC
V gene: TRBV28; clone size: few; D gene: TRBD2; J gene: TRBJ2-2; CDR3 protein: CASRRAGKNTGELFF; CDR3 DNA: TGTGCCAGCAGGAGAGCGGGAAAGAACACCGGGGAGCTGTTTTTT
V gene: TRBV28; clone size: -; D gene: TRBD1; J gene: TRBJ1-3; CDR3 protein: CASSTGGSGNTIYF; CDR3 DNA: TGTGCCAGCAGTACAGGGGGATCTGGAAACACCATATATTTT
V gene: TRBV2; clone size: -; D gene: -; J gene: TRBJ1-5; CDR3 protein: CASSEFVGARLRNQPQHF; CDR3 DNA: TGTGCCAGCAGTGAATTTGTTGGGGCGCGTTTAAGAAATCAGCCCCAGCATTTT
V gene: TRBV7-6; clone size: -; D gene: -; J gene: TRBJ2-5; CDR3 protein: CASSLGQVTQYF; CDR3 DNA: TGTGCCAGCAGCTTAGGCCAGGTGACCCAGTACTTC
V gene: TRBV25-1; clone size: -; D gene: -; J gene: TRBJ2-5; CDR3 protein: CASSYGAQETQYF; CDR3 DNA: TGTGCCAGCAGTTATGGGGCCCAAGAGACCCAGTACTTC
V gene: TRBV27; clone size: -; D gene: -; J gene: TRBJ1-6; CDR3 protein: CASSLSGRAPGNSPLHF; CDR3 DNA: TGTGCCAGCAGTTTATCGGGCAGGGCACCGGGCAATTCACCCCTCCACTTT
V gene: TRBV11-2; clone size: -; D gene: TRBD2; J gene: TRBJ2-5; CDR3 protein: CASSPGTSLNVQETQYF; CDR3 DNA: TGTGCCAGCAGCCCGGGGACTAGCCTCAATGTACAAGAGACCCAGTACTTC
V gene: TRBV4-1; clone size: -; D gene: -; J gene: TRBJ1-5; CDR3 protein: CASSQDFQVMGQPQHF; CDR3 DNA: TGCGCCAGCAGCCAAGACTTCCAGGTAATGGGTCAGCCCCAGCATTTT
V gene: TRBV5-1; clone size: few; D gene: TRBD2; J gene: TRBJ2-1; CDR3 protein: CASQRASGDNEQFF; CDR3 DNA: TGCGCCAGTCAAAGGGCTAGCGGGGACAATGAGCAGTTCTTC
V gene: TRBV28; clone size: -; D gene: -; J gene: TRBJ1-4; CDR3 protein: CASSTGHFNEKLFF; CDR3 DNA: TGTGCCAGCAGTACCGGACATTTTAATGAAAAACTGTTTTTT
V gene: TRBV6-5; clone size: -; D gene: TRBD2; J gene: TRBJ2-2; CDR3 protein: CASSLLAGGPGELFF; CDR3 DNA: TGTGCCAGCAGCCTACTAGCGGGAGGACCCGGGGAGCTGTTTTTT
V gene: TRBV7-9; clone size: once; D gene: TRBD2; J gene: TRBJ2-3; CDR3 protein: CASSLVAAGGLGTDTQYF; CDR3 DNA: TGTGCCAGCAGCTTAGTGGCGGCGGGAGGGCTGGGCACAGATACGCAGTATTTT
V gene: TRBV7-2; clone size: -; D gene: TRBD2; J gene: TRBJ2-5; CDR3 protein: CASSLGSGGSRPQYF; CDR3 DNA: TGTGCCAGCAGCTTAGGTTCGGGAGGTTCTCGACCCCAGTACTTC
V gene: TRBV7-2; clone size: -; D gene: TRBD1; J gene: TRBJ2-7; CDR3 protein: CASSLVQGTGYEQYF; CDR3 DNA: TGTGCCAGCAGCTTAGTCCAGGGGACAGGCTACGAGCAGTACTTC
V gene: TRBV28; clone size: -; D gene: TRBD2; J gene: TRBJ2-7; CDR3 protein: CASSPDGSGSREQYF; CDR3 DNA: TGTGCCAGCAGCCCAGATGGTAGCGGGAGCCGCGAGCAGTACTTC
V gene: TRBV27; clone size: -; D gene: -; J gene: TRBJ1-1; CDR3 protein: CASSHRDMNTEAFF; CDR3 DNA: TGTGCCAGCAGCCACAGGGACATGAACACTGAAGCTTTCTTT
V gene: TRBV18; clone size: -; D gene: TRBD1; J gene: TRBJ1-1; CDR3 protein: CASSPRDRVYTEAFF; CDR3 DNA: TGTGCCAGCTCACCACGGGACAGGGTGTACACTGAAGCTTTCTTT
V gene: TRBV4-1; clone size: -; D gene: -; J gene: TRBJ2-3; CDR3 protein: CASSQVGGAGSDTQYF; CDR3 DNA: TGCGCCAGCAGCCAAGTTGGTGGGGCAGGTTCAGATACGCAGTATTTT
V gene: TRBV5-1; clone size: few; D gene: -; J gene: TRBJ2-1; CDR3 protein: CASRQAYNEQFF; CDR3 DNA: TGCGCCAGCAGGCAGGCCTACAATGAGCAGTTCTTC
V gene: TRBV7-8; clone size: -; D gene: -; J gene: TRBJ2-7; CDR3 protein: CASSLVEGPTTYEQYF; CDR3 DNA: TGTGCCAGCAGCTTAGTGGAGGGGCCGACTACCTACGAGCAGTACTTC